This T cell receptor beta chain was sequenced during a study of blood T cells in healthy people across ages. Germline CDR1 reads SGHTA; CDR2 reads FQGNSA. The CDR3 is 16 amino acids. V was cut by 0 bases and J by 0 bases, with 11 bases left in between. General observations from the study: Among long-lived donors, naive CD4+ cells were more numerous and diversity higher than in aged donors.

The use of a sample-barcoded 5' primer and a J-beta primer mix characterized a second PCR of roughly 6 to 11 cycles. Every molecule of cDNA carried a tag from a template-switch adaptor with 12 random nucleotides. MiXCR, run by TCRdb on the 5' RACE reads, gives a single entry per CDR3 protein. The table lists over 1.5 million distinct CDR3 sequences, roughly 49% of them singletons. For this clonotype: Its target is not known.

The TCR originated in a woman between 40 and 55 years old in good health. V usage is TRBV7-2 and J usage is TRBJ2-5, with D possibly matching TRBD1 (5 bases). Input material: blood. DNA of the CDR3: TGTGCCAGCAGCTTAGCAGGCAGGGTTAACCAAGAGACCCAGTACTTC. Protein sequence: CASSLAGRVNQETQYF.